Given below is one TCR beta chain in context. Its antigen is unknown. Primers: 60 Vbeta forward and 13 Jbeta reverse. TCRdb keeps only in-frame clones here, not all; method: immunoSEQ multiplex PCR. This table has roughly 95,000 clones, over 75% appearing once. The entry originates in a study of cytomegalovirus exposure and HLA in healthy donors. Study-level points and caveats: A few CMV-associated chains were confirmed in vitro to be specific for CMV antigens.

The CDR3 contains 11 residues. The V gene's germline CDR1 is DFQATT and CDR2 SNEGSKA (reference sequence). V was trimmed by 6 bases and J by 8 bases, leaving 10 bases between them. The receptor's source is a man aged 25 to 45 in good health and CMV-seropositive. V gene TRBV20-1 combines with J gene TRBJ1-4; D may be TRBD1 (5 bases). Sequenced material: PBMCs. The CDR3 is CSAIYREKLFF. The CDR3 bases are TGCAGTGCGATCTACAGGGAAAAACTGTTTTTT.